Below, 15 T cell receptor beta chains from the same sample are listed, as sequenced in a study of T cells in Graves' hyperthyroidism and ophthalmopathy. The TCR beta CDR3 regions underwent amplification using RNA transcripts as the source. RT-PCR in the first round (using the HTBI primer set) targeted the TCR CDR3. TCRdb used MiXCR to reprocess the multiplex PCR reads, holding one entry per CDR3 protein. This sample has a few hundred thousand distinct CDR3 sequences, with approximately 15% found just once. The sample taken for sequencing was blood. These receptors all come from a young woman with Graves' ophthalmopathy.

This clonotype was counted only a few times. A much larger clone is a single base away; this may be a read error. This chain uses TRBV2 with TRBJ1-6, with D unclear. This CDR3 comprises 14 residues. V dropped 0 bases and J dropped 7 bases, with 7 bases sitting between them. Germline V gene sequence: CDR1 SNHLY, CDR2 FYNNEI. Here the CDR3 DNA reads TGTGCCAGCAGTGAAGCGCTACGCAATTCACCCCTCCACTTT. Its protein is CASSEALRNSPLHF.

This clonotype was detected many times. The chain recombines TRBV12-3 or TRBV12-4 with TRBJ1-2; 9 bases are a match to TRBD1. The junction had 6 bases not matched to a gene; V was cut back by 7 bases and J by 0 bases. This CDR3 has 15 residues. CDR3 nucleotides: TGTGCCAGCACACACAGGGACAGGGCTAACTATGGCTACACCTTC. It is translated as CASTHRDRANYGYTF.

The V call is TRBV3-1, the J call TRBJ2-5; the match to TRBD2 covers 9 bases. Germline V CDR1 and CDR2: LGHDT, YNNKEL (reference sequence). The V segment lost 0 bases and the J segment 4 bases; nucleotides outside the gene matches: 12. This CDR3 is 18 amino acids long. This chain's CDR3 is CASSQDLVAGAVGETQYF. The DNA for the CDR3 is TGTGCCAGCAGCCAAGATCTGGTAGCGGGGGCGGTTGGAGAGACCCAGTACTTC.

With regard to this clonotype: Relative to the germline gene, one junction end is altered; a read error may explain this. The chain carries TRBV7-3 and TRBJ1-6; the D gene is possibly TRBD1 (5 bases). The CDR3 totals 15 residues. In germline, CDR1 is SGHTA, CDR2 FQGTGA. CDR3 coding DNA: TGTGCCAGCAGCCCGGGGCAGGCACCTAATGCACCCCTCCACTTT. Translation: CASSPGQAPNAPLHF.

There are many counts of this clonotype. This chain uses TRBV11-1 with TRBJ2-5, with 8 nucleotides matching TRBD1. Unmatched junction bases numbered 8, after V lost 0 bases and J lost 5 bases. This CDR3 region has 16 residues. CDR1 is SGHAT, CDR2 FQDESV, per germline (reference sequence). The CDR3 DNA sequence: TGTGCCAGCAGCTTAGCTGTGTCAGGGGGCTGGGAGACCCAGTACTTC. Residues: CASSLAVSGGWETQYF.

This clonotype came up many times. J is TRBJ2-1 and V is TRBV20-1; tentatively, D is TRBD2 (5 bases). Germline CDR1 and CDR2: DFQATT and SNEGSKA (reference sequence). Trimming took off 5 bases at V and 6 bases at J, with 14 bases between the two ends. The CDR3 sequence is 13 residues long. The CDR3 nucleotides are TGCAGTGCTCCACCCGCTAGCCCCAATGAGCAGTTCTTC. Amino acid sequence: CSAPPASPNEQFF.

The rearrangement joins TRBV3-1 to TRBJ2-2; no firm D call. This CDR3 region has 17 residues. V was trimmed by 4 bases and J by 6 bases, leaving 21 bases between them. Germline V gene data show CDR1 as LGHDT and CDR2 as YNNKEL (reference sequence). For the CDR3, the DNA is TGTGCCAGCAGCCCTCCCCCGATAGGGCGAAAGCCCGGGGAGCTGTTTTTT. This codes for CASSPPPIGRKPGELFF.

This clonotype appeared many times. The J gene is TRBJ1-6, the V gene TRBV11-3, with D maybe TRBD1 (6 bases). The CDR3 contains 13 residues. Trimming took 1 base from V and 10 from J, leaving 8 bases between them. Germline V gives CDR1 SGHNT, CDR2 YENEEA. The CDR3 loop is CASSLGGGSPLHF. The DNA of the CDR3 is TGTGCCAGCAGCTTAGGAGGGGGGTCACCCCTCCACTTT.

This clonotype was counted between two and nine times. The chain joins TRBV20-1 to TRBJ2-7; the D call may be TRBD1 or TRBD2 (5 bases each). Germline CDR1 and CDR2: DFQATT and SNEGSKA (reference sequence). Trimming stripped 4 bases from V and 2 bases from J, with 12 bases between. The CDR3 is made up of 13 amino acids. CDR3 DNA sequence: TGCAGTGCTACCGGGGCATCCACCTACGAGCAGTACTTC. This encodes CSATGASTYEQYF.

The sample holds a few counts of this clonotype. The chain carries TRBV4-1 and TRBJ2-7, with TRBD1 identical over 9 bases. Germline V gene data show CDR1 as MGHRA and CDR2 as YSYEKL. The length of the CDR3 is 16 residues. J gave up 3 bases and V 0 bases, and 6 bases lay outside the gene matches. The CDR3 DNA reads TGCGCCAGCAGCCAAGATAGGGGACAGGGATACTACGAGCAGTACTTC. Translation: CASSQDRGQGYYEQYF.

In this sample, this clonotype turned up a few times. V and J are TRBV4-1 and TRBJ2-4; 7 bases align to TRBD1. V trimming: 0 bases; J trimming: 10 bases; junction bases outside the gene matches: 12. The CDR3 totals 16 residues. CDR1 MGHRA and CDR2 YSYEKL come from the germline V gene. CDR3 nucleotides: TGCGCCAGCAGCCAAGAAGAACACCGGGACAGAAATATTCAGTACTTC. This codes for CASSQEEHRDRNIQYF.

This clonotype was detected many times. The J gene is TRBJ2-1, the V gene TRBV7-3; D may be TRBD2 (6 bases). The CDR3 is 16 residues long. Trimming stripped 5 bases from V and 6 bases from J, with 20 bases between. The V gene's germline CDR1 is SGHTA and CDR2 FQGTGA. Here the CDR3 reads CASSPTGVRSANEQFF. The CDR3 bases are TGTGCCAGCAGCCCTACGGGAGTCCGTTCTGCCAATGAGCAGTTCTTC.

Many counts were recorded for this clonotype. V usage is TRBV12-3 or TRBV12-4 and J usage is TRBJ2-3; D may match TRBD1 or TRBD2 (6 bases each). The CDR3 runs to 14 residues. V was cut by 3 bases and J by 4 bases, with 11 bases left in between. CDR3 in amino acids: CASSFEGGSDTQYF. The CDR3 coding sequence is TGTGCCAGCAGTTTTGAGGGGGGTTCAGATACGCAGTATTTT.

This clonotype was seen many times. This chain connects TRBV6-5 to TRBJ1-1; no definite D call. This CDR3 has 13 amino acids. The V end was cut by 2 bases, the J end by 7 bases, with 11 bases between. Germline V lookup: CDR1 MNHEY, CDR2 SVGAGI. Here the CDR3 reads CASSYGFVDEAFF. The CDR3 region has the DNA TGTGCCAGCAGTTACGGGTTTGTGGATGAAGCTTTCTTT.

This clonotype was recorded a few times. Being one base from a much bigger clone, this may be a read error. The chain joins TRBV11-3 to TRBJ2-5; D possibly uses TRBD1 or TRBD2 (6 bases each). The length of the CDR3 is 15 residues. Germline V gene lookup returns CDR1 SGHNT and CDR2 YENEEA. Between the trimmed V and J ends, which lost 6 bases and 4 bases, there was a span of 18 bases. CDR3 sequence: CASRGGGLDRETQYF. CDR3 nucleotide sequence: TGTGCCAGCAGAGGAGGGGGTTTGGACCGAGAGACCCAGTACTTC.